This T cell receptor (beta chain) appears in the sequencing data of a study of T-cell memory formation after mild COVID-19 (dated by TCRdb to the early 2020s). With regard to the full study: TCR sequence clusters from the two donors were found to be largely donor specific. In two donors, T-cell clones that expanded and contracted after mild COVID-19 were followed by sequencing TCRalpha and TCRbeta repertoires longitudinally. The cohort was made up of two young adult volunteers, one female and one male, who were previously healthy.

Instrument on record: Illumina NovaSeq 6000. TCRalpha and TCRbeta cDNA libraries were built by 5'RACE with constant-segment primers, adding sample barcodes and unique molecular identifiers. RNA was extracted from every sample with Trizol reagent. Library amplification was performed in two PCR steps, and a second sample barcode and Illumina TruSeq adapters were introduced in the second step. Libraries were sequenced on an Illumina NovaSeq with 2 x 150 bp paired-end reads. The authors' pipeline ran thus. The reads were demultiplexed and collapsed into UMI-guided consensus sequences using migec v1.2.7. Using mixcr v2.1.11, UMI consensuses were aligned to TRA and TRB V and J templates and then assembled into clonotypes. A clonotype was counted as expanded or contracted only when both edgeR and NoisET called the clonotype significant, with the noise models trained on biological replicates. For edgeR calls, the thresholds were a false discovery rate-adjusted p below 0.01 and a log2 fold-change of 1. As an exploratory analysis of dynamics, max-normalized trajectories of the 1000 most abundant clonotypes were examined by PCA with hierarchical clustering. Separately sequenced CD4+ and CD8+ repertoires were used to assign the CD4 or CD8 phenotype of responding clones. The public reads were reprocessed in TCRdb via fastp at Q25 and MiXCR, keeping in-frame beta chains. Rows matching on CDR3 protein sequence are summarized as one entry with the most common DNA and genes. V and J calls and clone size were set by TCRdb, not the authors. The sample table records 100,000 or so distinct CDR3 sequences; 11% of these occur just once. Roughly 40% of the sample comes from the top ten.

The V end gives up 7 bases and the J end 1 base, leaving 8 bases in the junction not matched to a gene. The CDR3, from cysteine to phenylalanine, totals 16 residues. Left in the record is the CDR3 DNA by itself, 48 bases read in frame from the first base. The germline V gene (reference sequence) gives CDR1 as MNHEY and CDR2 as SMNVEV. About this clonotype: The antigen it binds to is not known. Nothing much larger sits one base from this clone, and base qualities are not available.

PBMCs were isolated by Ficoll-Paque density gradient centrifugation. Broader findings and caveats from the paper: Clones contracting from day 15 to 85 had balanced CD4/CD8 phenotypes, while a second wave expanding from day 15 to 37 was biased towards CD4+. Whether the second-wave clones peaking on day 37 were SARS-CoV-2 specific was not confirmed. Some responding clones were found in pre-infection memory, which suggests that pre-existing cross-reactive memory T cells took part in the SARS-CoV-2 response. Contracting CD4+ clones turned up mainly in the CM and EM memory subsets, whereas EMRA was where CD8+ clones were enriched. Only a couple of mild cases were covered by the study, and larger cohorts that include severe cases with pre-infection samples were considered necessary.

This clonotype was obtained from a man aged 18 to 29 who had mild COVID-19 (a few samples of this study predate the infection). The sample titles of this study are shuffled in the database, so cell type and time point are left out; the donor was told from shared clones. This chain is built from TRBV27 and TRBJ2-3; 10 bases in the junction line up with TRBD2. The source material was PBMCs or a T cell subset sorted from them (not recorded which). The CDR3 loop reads CASNIYSGGGTDTQYF. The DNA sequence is TGTGCCAGCAACATCTACAGCGGGGGGGGCACAGATACGCAGTATTTT.